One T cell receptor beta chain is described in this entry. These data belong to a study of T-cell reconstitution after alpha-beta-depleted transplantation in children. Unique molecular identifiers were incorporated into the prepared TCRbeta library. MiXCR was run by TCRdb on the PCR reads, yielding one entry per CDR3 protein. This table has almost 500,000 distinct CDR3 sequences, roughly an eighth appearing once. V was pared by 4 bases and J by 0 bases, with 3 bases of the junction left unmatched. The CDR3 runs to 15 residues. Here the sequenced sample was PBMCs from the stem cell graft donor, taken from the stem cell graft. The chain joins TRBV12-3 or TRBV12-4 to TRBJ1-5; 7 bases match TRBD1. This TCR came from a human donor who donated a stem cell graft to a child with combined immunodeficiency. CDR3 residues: CASSWTGGSNQPQHF. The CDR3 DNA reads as TGTGCCAGCAGTTGGACAGGTGGTAGCAATCAGCCCCAGCATTTT.